The rows below give T cell receptor beta chains drawn from one sample of a study of blood T cell repertoires in COVID-19. Libraries were prepared by immunoSEQ multiplex PCR; TCRdb keeps only in-frame clonotypes and omits some of them. The sample yields about 86,000 clones, 87% seen once. Material for sequencing was peripheral blood. Every receptor here comes from a human donor in a cohort sampled during active COVID-19. The CDR3 runs from the conserved cysteine through the conserved F or W. D genes are given only for firm matches. Part of the rows lack a size; the others show once, few, many or a class for expanded clones.

abundance: NA; v_gene: TRBV7-2; j_gene: TRBJ2-3; d_gene: NA; CDR3aa: CASSLRRASTDTQYF; CDR3nt: TGTGCCAGCAGCTTACGGCGGGCGAGCACAGATACGCAGTATTTT
abundance: NA; v_gene: TRBV28; j_gene: TRBJ1-2; d_gene: NA; CDR3aa: CASSLSQGYGYTF; CDR3nt: TGTGCCAGCAGTTTATCTCAGGGATATGGCTACACCTTC
abundance: few; v_gene: TRBV5-4; j_gene: TRBJ2-1; d_gene: TRBD2; CDR3aa: CASSWGLAGGVYNEQFF; CDR3nt: TGTGCCAGCAGCTGGGGACTAGCGGGAGGAGTCTACAATGAGCAGTTCTTC
abundance: NA; v_gene: TRBV28; j_gene: TRBJ1-6; d_gene: NA; CDR3aa: CASSVQGLAGSPLHF; CDR3nt: TGTGCCAGCAGTGTCCAGGGGCTAGCGGGTTCACCCCTCCACTTT
abundance: NA; v_gene: TRBV7-8; j_gene: TRBJ1-2; d_gene: TRBD1; CDR3aa: CASSSGQGATRYGYTF; CDR3nt: TGTGCCAGCAGTTCGGGACAGGGGGCGACGCGCTATGGCTACACCTTC
abundance: NA; v_gene: TRBV9; j_gene: TRBJ2-1; d_gene: TRBD1; CDR3aa: CASSVARGTDSYNEQFF; CDR3nt: TGTGCCAGCAGCGTAGCTAGGGGGACAGACTCCTACAATGAGCAGTTCTTC
abundance: NA; v_gene: TRBV7-9; j_gene: TRBJ2-1; d_gene: TRBD2; CDR3aa: CASTDWGEGGNEQFF; CDR3nt: TGTGCCAGCACCGATTGGGGGGAGGGAGGCAATGAGCAGTTCTTC
abundance: NA; v_gene: TRBV28; j_gene: TRBJ2-3; d_gene: NA; CDR3aa: CASRFQGTDTQYF; CDR3nt: TGTGCCAGCAGATTCCAGGGTACAGATACGCAGTATTTT
abundance: NA; v_gene: TRBV6-5; j_gene: TRBJ1-2; d_gene: NA; CDR3aa: CASSYELNYGYTF; CDR3nt: TGTGCCAGCAGTTACGAGCTTAACTATGGCTACACCTTC
abundance: NA; v_gene: TRBV9; j_gene: TRBJ2-1; d_gene: NA; CDR3aa: CASSPRSGATYNEQFF; CDR3nt: TGTGCCAGCAGCCCCCGTTCGGGAGCCACCTACAATGAGCAGTTCTTC
abundance: NA; v_gene: TRBV28; j_gene: TRBJ2-1; d_gene: NA; CDR3aa: CASWGPYNEQFF; CDR3nt: TGTGCCAGCTGGGGGCCCTACAATGAGCAGTTCTTC
abundance: NA; v_gene: TRBV11-1; j_gene: TRBJ2-2; d_gene: TRBD2; CDR3aa: CASTPRTSPDTGELFF; CDR3nt: TGTGCCAGCACTCCCCGGACTAGCCCAGACACCGGGGAGCTGTTTTTT
abundance: NA; v_gene: TRBV30; j_gene: TRBJ2-7; d_gene: NA; CDR3aa: CASRRDDKEQYF; CDR3nt: TGTGCCTCCAGGCGGGACGATAAAGAGCAGTACTTC
abundance: NA; v_gene: TRBV7-2; j_gene: TRBJ2-7; d_gene: TRBD2; CDR3aa: CAIDRPAGLFYEQYF; CDR3nt: TGTGCCATCGATCGTCCAGCGGGGCTCTTCTACGAGCAGTACTTC
abundance: NA; v_gene: TRBV18; j_gene: TRBJ2-7; d_gene: TRBD2; CDR3aa: CASSPTSGRVDRYF; CDR3nt: TGTGCCAGCTCCCCGACTAGCGGGAGAGTGGATCGGTACTTC
abundance: NA; v_gene: TRBV6-5; j_gene: TRBJ1-2; d_gene: TRBD1; CDR3aa: CASSYSTGQGGGYTF; CDR3nt: TGTGCCAGCAGTTACTCGACAGGGCAGGGCGGGGGCTACACCTTC
abundance: few; v_gene: TRBV29-1; j_gene: TRBJ2-7; d_gene: TRBD1; CDR3aa: CSVEGQHSYEQYF; CDR3nt: TGCAGCGTTGAGGGACAGCACTCCTACGAGCAGTACTTC
abundance: NA; v_gene: TRBV5-1; j_gene: TRBJ2-1; d_gene: NA; CDR3aa: CASSLDSTYNEQFF; CDR3nt: TGCGCCAGCAGCTTGGATTCAACCTACAATGAGCAGTTCTTC
abundance: NA; v_gene: TRBV28; j_gene: TRBJ2-1; d_gene: TRBD2; CDR3aa: CASSPPPGGRNEQFF; CDR3nt: TGTGCCAGCAGTCCTCCCCCGGGAGGGCGGAATGAGCAGTTCTTC
abundance: NA; v_gene: TRBV27; j_gene: TRBJ2-3; d_gene: TRBD2; CDR3aa: CASSPTSGSGVDTQYF; CDR3nt: TGTGCCAGCAGTCCGACTAGCGGGAGCGGGGTGGATACGCAGTATTTT
abundance: NA; v_gene: TRBV6-4; j_gene: TRBJ2-3; d_gene: TRBD2; CDR3aa: CASSEAGGRSDTQYF; CDR3nt: TGTGCCAGCAGTGAGGCGGGAGGGCGGTCAGATACGCAGTATTTT
abundance: NA; v_gene: TRBV27; j_gene: TRBJ2-7; d_gene: TRBD2; CDR3aa: CASTKGTSGGSGYEQYF; CDR3nt: TGTGCCAGCACCAAGGGGACTAGCGGGGGGTCCGGGTACGAGCAGTACTTC
abundance: NA; v_gene: TRBV5-6; j_gene: TRBJ2-3; d_gene: TRBD2; CDR3aa: CASSLRTSGSTDTQYF; CDR3nt: TGTGCCAGCAGCTTGAGGACTAGCGGTTCCACAGATACGCAGTATTTT
abundance: few; v_gene: TRBV24-1; j_gene: TRBJ1-5; d_gene: NA; CDR3aa: CATSDPTGSNQPQHF; CDR3nt: TGTGCCACCAGTGATCCGACAGGTAGCAATCAGCCCCAGCATTTT
abundance: NA; v_gene: TRBV6-5; j_gene: TRBJ2-1; d_gene: TRBD1; CDR3aa: CAIQTGDHEQFF; CDR3nt: TGTGCTATCCAGACAGGGGACCATGAGCAGTTCTTC
abundance: NA; v_gene: TRBV3-1/TRBV3-2; j_gene: TRBJ2-2; d_gene: TRBD1; CDR3aa: CASSQPRTGNRNTGELFF; CDR3nt: TGTGCCAGCAGCCAGCCTCGGACAGGGAATAGGAACACCGGGGAGCTGTTTTTT
abundance: NA; v_gene: TRBV19; j_gene: TRBJ1-2; d_gene: TRBD1; CDR3aa: CASSIDRTGWGYGYTF; CDR3nt: TGTGCCAGTAGTATAGACCGGACAGGCTGGGGGTATGGCTACACCTTC
abundance: NA; v_gene: TRBV19; j_gene: TRBJ1-4; d_gene: NA; CDR3aa: CASSIGGLVEEKLFF; CDR3nt: TGTGCCAGTAGTATAGGAGGGTTAGTTGAAGAAAAACTGTTTTTT
abundance: NA; v_gene: TRBV5-1; j_gene: TRBJ2-3; d_gene: TRBD2; CDR3aa: CASSLGTSHSADTQYF; CDR3nt: TGCGCCAGCAGCCTAGGGACTAGCCATTCGGCAGATACGCAGTATTTT
abundance: NA; v_gene: TRBV7-8; j_gene: TRBJ1-5; d_gene: TRBD1; CDR3aa: CASSLRDRNSNQPQHF; CDR3nt: TGTGCCAGCAGCTTAAGGGACAGGAATAGCAATCAGCCCCAGCATTTT
abundance: NA; v_gene: TRBV3-1/TRBV3-2; j_gene: TRBJ2-7; d_gene: NA; CDR3aa: CASSRGESYEQYF; CDR3nt: TGTGCCAGCAGCCGGGGGGAATCCTACGAGCAGTACTTC
abundance: NA; v_gene: TRBV11-2; j_gene: TRBJ1-2; d_gene: TRBD1; CDR3aa: CASSLDTRQGNYGYTF; CDR3nt: TGTGCCAGCAGCTTAGATACGAGACAGGGGAACTATGGCTACACCTTC
abundance: once; v_gene: TRBV2; j_gene: TRBJ2-1; d_gene: TRBD1; CDR3aa: CASTPGTGVLDEQFF; CDR3nt: TGTGCCAGCACCCCTGGGACAGGGGTCTTGGATGAGCAGTTCTTC
abundance: NA; v_gene: TRBV5-1; j_gene: TRBJ2-1; d_gene: NA; CDR3aa: CASSLSEGINEQFF; CDR3nt: TGCGCCAGCAGCTTGTCAGAGGGTATCAATGAGCAGTTCTTC
abundance: NA; v_gene: TRBV15; j_gene: TRBJ1-5; d_gene: TRBD1; CDR3aa: CATSGDRLNQPQHF; CDR3nt: TGTGCCACCAGCGGGGACAGGTTGAATCAGCCCCAGCATTTT
abundance: NA; v_gene: TRBV28; j_gene: TRBJ2-1; d_gene: TRBD2; CDR3aa: CASRGTSGSWNEQFF; CDR3nt: TGTGCCAGCAGGGGGACTAGCGGGAGCTGGAATGAGCAGTTCTTC
abundance: once; v_gene: TRBV27; j_gene: TRBJ2-7; d_gene: TRBD1; CDR3aa: CASSRGDRGSEQYF; CDR3nt: TGTGCCAGCAGTCGGGGGGACAGGGGAAGCGAGCAGTACTTC
abundance: NA; v_gene: TRBV28; j_gene: TRBJ2-7; d_gene: TRBD2; CDR3aa: CASTPGTSSYEQYF; CDR3nt: TGTGCCAGCACCCCCGGGACTAGCTCCTACGAGCAGTACTTC
abundance: few; v_gene: TRBV2; j_gene: TRBJ2-2; d_gene: NA; CDR3aa: CASSGEAGELFF; CDR3nt: TGTGCCAGCAGCGGAGAAGCCGGGGAGCTGTTTTTT
abundance: once; v_gene: TRBV30; j_gene: TRBJ1-1; d_gene: NA; CDR3aa: CAWSREVNTEAFF; CDR3nt: TGTGCCTGGAGTAGGGAGGTGAACACTGAAGCTTTCTTT
abundance: once; v_gene: TRBV30; j_gene: TRBJ1-2; d_gene: NA; CDR3aa: CAWSGGLDYGYTF; CDR3nt: TGTGCCTGGAGTGGGGGGCTGGACTATGGCTACACCTTC
abundance: NA; v_gene: TRBV2; j_gene: TRBJ2-7; d_gene: TRBD2; CDR3aa: CASRATSGSGNYEQYF; CDR3nt: TGTGCCAGCAGGGCGACTAGCGGGAGTGGTAACTACGAGCAGTACTTC
abundance: NA; v_gene: TRBV4-1; j_gene: TRBJ2-1; d_gene: TRBD2; CDR3aa: CASSPGTSGSSYNEQFF; CDR3nt: TGCGCCAGCAGCCCGGGGACTAGCGGAAGCTCCTACAATGAGCAGTTCTTC
abundance: NA; v_gene: TRBV4-1; j_gene: TRBJ2-1; d_gene: NA; CDR3aa: CASSQALAVSSYNEQFF; CDR3nt: TGCGCCAGCAGCCAGGCACTAGCCGTCAGCTCCTACAATGAGCAGTTCTTC
abundance: few; v_gene: TRBV4-1; j_gene: TRBJ1-1; d_gene: TRBD1; CDR3aa: CASSQMGQGSVTEAFF; CDR3nt: TGCGCCAGCAGCCAAATGGGACAGGGAAGTGTCACTGAAGCTTTCTTT
abundance: NA; v_gene: TRBV20-1; j_gene: TRBJ1-2; d_gene: NA; CDR3aa: CSASRGMGPPQYGYTF; CDR3nt: TGCAGTGCTAGTAGGGGTATGGGGCCCCCACAATATGGCTACACCTTC
abundance: NA; v_gene: TRBV27; j_gene: TRBJ2-5; d_gene: NA; CDR3aa: CASSFYREIQETQYF; CDR3nt: TGTGCCAGCAGTTTTTACAGGGAAATTCAGGAGACCCAGTACTTC
abundance: NA; v_gene: TRBV3-1/TRBV3-2; j_gene: TRBJ1-2; d_gene: TRBD1; CDR3aa: CASSQDPQGAGRYGYTF; CDR3nt: TGTGCCAGCAGCCAAGATCCCCAGGGGGCTGGGCGCTATGGCTACACCTTC
abundance: once; v_gene: TRBV19; j_gene: TRBJ1-1; d_gene: NA; CDR3aa: CASSNPGAGGTEAFF; CDR3nt: TGTGCCAGTAGTAACCCCGGGGCGGGAGGCACTGAAGCTTTCTTT
abundance: NA; v_gene: TRBV28; j_gene: TRBJ2-5; d_gene: NA; CDR3aa: CASRHGRLQETQYF; CDR3nt: TGTGCCAGCAGACACGGTAGACTCCAAGAGACCCAGTACTTC
abundance: NA; v_gene: TRBV21-1; j_gene: TRBJ1-2; d_gene: NA; CDR3aa: CASSTMGASNLSYTF; CDR3nt: TGTGCCAGCAGCACCATGGGGGCCTCAAACTTAAGCTACACCTTC
abundance: NA; v_gene: TRBV11-1; j_gene: TRBJ2-1; d_gene: TRBD2; CDR3aa: CASSLKLAGAYNEQFF; CDR3nt: TGTGCCAGCAGCTTAAAACTAGCGGGAGCTTACAATGAGCAGTTCTTC
abundance: NA; v_gene: TRBV3-1/TRBV3-2; j_gene: TRBJ1-5; d_gene: TRBD1; CDR3aa: CASSQGGQGVNQPQHF; CDR3nt: TGTGCCAGCAGCCAAGGTGGACAGGGCGTCAATCAGCCCCAGCATTTT
abundance: NA; v_gene: TRBV24-1; j_gene: TRBJ2-7; d_gene: NA; CDR3aa: CATSDPQGRDPYEQYF; CDR3nt: TGTGCCACCAGTGACCCCCAGGGGAGGGACCCCTACGAGCAGTACTTC
abundance: NA; v_gene: TRBV29-1; j_gene: TRBJ1-2; d_gene: TRBD1; CDR3aa: CSVPTGTGLYGYTF; CDR3nt: TGCAGCGTGCCAACCGGGACAGGGCTCTATGGCTACACCTTC